This note documents a single TCR beta chain sequence. Its antigen remains unknown. PCR amplification relied on 60 Vbeta primers (plus 13 Jbeta primers). Sequencing was performed with immunoSEQ multiplex PCR; in TCRdb, only in-frame clones are kept and a portion is missing. The sample yields 130,000 to 150,000 clones, around 78% seen once. V trimming: 6 bases; J trimming: 3 bases; junction bases outside the gene matches: 17. This CDR3 contains 18 residues. CDR1 and CDR2 (germline): SEHNR, FQNEAQ (reference sequence). Healthy people donating bone marrow made up the donors. The source of the sample is a study of cytomegalovirus exposure and HLA in healthy donors. Looking at the study overall: Researchers found that approximately 77% of just under 400 genotyped donors fell within the Caucasian-associated ancestry cluster.

Findings and limits, study-wide: In a later analysis, TCR beta V- and J-gene trimming was associated with a missense DCLRE1C variant.

The sequence came from a middle-aged man in good health and CMV-seropositive. The V call is TRBV7-9, the J call TRBJ1-1; 9 bases fit TRBD1. Source material: PBMCs. The CDR3 reads CASRPPPGQGGGDTEAFF. Here the CDR3 DNA reads TGTGCCAGCAGACCCCCCCCGGGACAGGGAGGAGGGGACACTGAAGCTTTCTTT.